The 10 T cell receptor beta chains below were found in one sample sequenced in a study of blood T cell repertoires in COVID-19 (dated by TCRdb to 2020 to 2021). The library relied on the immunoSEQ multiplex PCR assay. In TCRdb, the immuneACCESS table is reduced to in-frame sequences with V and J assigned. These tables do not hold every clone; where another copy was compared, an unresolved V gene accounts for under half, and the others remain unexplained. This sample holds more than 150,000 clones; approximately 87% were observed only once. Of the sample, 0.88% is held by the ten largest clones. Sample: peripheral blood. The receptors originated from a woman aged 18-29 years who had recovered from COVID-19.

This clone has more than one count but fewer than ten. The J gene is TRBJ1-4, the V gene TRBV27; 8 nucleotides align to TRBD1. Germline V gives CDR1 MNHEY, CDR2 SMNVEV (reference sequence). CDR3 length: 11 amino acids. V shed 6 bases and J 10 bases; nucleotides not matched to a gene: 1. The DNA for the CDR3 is TGTGCCAGCAGCAGGGGGCGAAAACTGTTTTTT. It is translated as CASSRGRKLFF.

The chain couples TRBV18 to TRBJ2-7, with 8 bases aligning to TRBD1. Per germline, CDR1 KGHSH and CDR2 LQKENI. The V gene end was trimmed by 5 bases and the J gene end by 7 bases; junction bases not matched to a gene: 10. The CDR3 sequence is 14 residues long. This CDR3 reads CASSGSGTGGEQYV. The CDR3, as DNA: TGTGCCAGCTCAGGGTCCGGGACAGGTGGAGAGCAGTACGTC.

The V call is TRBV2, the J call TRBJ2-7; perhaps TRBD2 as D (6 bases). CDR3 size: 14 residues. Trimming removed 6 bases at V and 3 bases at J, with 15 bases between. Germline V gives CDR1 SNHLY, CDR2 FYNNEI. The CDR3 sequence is CASSVGGNSYEQYF. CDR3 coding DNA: TGTGCCAGCAGCGTTGGAGGGAACAGCTACGAGCAGTACTTC. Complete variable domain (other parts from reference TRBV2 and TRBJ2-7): EPEVTQTPSHQVTQMGQEVILRCVPISNHLYFYWYRQILGQKVEFLVSFYNNEISEKSEIFDDQFSVERPDGSNFTLKIRSTKLEDSAMYFCASSVGGNSYEQYFGPGTRLTVT.

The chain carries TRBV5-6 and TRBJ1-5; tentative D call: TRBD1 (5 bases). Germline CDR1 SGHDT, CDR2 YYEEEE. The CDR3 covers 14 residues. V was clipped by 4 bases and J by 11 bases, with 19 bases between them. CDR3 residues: CASSLKQGLLAQHF. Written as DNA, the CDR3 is TGTGCCAGCAGCCTCAAGCAGGGCCTCTTAGCCCAGCATTTT.

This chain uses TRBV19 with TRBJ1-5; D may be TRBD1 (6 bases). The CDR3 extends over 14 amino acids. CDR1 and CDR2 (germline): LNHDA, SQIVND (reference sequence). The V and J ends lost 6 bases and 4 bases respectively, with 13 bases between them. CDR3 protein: CASSLTGGNQPQHF. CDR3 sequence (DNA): TGTGCCAGTAGCCTGACAGGTGGTAATCAGCCCCAGCATTTT. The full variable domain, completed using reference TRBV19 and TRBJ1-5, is DGGITQSPKYLFRKEGQNVTLSCEQNLNHDAMYWYRQDPGQGLRLIYYSQIVNDFQKGDIAEGYSVSREKKESFPLTVTSAQKNPTAFYLCASSLTGGNQPQHFGDGTRLSIL.

The CDR3 nucleotides are TGTGCCAGCAGCAATTTAGGGGGAGCCTATGGCTACACCTTC. Translated, it gives CASSNLGGAYGYTF. The chain links TRBV9 to TRBJ1-2; weak D call: TRBD1 (6 bases). Trimming shortened V by 4 bases and J by 4 bases, and 14 bases separated the two germline ends. Germline CDR1 SGDLS, CDR2 YYNGEE. This CDR3 contains 14 residues.

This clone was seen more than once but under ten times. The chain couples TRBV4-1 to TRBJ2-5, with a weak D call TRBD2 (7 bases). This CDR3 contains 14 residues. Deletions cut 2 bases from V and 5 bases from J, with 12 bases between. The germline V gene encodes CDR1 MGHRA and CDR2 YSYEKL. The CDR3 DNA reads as TGCGCCAGCAGCCAAAGGGGGGGCAGGGAGACCCAGTACTTC. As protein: CASSQRGGRETQYF.

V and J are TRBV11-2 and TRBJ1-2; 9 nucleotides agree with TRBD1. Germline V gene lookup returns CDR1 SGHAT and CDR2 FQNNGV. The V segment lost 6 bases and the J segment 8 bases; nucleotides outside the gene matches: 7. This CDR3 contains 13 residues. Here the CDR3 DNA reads TGTGCCAGCAGGGGAGGGGACAGGGAAGGCTACACCTTC. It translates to CASRGGDREGYTF.

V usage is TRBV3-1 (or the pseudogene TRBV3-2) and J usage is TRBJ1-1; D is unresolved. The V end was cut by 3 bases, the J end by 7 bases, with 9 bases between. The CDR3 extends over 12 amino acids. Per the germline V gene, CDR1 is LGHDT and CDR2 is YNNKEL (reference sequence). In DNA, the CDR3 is TGTGCCAGCAGCCAGTCGGGGAGTGAAGCTTTCTTT. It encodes CASSQSGSEAFF.

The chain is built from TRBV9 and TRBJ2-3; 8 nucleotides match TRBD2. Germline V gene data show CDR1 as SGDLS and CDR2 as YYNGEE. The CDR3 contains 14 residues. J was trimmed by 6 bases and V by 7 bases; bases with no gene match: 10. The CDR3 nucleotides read TGTGCCAGCGGGGGCAAAGCGGGAGCCGATACGCAGTATTTT. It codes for CASGGKAGADTQYF.